What follows is one T cell receptor (beta chain) and its context. Its antigen is undetermined. TCRdb used MiXCR to reprocess the 5' RACE reads, holding one entry per CDR3 protein. The sample has 550,000 to 600,000 distinct CDR3 sequences, 20% to 25% seen once. CDR3 length equals 14 residues. Germline-derived CDR1 and CDR2 are SGHAT and FQDESV (reference sequence). Unmatched junction bases numbered 12, after V lost 7 bases and J lost 10 bases. The source of the sample is a study of T-cell memory formation after mild COVID-19. Study findings and constraints: Some SARS-CoV-2-responding clones were already detected in memory before infection.

This clonotype originated in an adult woman who had mild COVID-19 (a few samples of this study predate the infection). Cell type and time point are not known. The chain recombines TRBV11-1 with TRBJ2-1; 8 bases align to TRBD2. Sequenced input: PBMCs or a T cell subset sorted from them (not recorded which). The CDR3, as DNA: TGTGCCAGCACCCCGTCGGCGGGGGGCCCAGAGCAGTTCTTC. This codes for CASTPSAGGPEQFF.